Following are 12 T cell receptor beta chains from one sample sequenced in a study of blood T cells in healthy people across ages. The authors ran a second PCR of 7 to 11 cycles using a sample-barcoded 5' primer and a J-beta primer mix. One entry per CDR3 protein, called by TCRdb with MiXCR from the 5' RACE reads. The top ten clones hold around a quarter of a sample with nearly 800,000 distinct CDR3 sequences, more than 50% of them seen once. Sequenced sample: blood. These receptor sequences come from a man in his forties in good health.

CDR3 sequence: CASRTSGSNNEQFF. The CDR3 DNA is TGCGCCAGCAGAACTAGCGGGAGTAACAATGAGCAGTTCTTC. The chain uses TRBV5-1 and TRBJ2-1; 11 bases line up with TRBD2. The germline V gene has CDR1 SGHRS and CDR2 YFSETQ. The CDR3 loop spans 14 amino acids. Germline trimming cut 5 bases from V and 5 bases from J; bases unmatched to any gene: 3. The variable domain in full, with the rest retrieved from reference TRBV5-1 and TRBJ2-1, is KAGVTQTPRYLIKTRGQQVTLSCSPISGHRSVSWYQQTPGQGLQFLFEYFSETQRNKGNFPGRFSGRQFSNSRSEMNVSTLELGDSALYLCASRTSGSNNEQFFGPGTRLTVL.

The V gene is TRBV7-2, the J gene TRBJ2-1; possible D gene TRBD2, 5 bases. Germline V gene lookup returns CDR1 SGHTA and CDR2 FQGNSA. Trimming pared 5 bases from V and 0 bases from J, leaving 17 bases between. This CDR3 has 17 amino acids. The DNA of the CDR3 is TGTGCCAGCAGCATGGAGGACTTCCATAGCTCCTACAATGAGCAGTTCTTC. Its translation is CASSMEDFHSSYNEQFF.

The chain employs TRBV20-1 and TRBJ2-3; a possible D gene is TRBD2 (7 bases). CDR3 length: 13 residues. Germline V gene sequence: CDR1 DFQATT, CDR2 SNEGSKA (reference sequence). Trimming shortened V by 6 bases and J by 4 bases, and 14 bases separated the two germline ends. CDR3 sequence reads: CSADAGAADTQYF. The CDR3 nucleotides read TGCAGTGCCGATGCGGGGGCGGCAGATACGCAGTATTTT.

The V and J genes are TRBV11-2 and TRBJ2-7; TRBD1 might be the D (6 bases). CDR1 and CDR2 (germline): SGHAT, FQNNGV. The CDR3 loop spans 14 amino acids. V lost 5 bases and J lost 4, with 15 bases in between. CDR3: CASSVLGRGYEQYF. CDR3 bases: TGTGCCAGCAGCGTCCTTGGCAGGGGTTACGAGCAGTACTTC.

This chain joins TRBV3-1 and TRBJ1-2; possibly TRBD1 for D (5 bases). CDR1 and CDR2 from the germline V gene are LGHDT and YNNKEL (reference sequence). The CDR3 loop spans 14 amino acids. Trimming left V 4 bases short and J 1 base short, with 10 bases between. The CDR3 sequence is CASSLRDGNYGYTF. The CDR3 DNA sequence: TGTGCCAGCAGCCTCCGGGACGGTAACTATGGCTACACCTTC.

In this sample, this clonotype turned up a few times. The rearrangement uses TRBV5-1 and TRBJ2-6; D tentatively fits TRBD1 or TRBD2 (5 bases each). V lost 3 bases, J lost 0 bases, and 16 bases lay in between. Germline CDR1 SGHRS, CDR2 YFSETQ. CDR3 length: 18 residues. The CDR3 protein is CASSSVGVLNSGANVLTF. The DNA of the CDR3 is TGCGCCAGCAGCTCCGTGGGGGTACTTAACTCTGGGGCCAACGTCCTGACTTTC.

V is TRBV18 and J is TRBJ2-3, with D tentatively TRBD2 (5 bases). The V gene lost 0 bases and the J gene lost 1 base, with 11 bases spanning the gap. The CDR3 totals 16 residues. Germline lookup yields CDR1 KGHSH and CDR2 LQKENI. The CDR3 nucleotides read TGTGCCAGCTCACCACCGATCGGGAAGGGCACAGATACGCAGTATTTT. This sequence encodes CASSPPIGKGTDTQYF. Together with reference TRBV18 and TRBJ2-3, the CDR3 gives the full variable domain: NAGVMQNPRHLVRRRGQEARLRCSPMKGHSHVYWYRQLPEEGLKFMVYLQKENIIDESGMPKERFSAEFPKEGPSILRIQQVVRGDSAAYFCASSPPIGKGTDTQYFGPGTRLTVL.

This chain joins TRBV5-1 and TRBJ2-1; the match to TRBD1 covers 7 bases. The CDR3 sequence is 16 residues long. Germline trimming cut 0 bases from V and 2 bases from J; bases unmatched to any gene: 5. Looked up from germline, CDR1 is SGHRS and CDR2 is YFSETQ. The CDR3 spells CASSLARDSTYNEQFF. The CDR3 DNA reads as TGCGCCAGCAGCTTGGCCCGGGACAGCACCTACAATGAGCAGTTCTTC.

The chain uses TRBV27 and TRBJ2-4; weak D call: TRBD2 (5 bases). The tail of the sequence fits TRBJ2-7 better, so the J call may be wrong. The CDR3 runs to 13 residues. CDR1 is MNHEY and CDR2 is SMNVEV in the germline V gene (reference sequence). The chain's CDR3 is CASSLYLATEQYF. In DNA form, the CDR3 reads TGTGCCAGCAGTTTATATCTAGCAACCGAGCAGTACTTC.

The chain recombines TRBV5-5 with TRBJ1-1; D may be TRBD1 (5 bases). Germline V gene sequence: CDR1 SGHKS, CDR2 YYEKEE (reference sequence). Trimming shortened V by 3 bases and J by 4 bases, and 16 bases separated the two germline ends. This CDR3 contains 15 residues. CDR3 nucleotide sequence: TGTGCCAGCAGCTCGCGAGGAGGGGACGGCACTGAAGCTTTCTTT. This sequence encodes CASSSRGGDGTEAFF.

CDR3 in DNA: TGTGCCAGCAGTTCTCCGGGACTAGCCAAGGAGGGTGAGCAGTTCTTC. Translation: CASSSPGLAKEGEQFF. The rearrangement links TRBV28 to TRBJ2-1, with 9 bases aligning to TRBD2. With V trimmed by 4 bases and J by 9 bases, 13 bases remained unmatched. This CDR3 has 16 amino acids. The germline V gene has CDR1 MDHEN and CDR2 SYDVKM.

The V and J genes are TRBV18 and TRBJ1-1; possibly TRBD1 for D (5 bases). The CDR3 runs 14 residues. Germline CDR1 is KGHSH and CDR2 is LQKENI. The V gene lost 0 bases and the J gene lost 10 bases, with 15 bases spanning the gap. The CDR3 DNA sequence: TGTGCCAGCTCACCACCCTTGGAGGGGTCGTTAGCTTTCTTT. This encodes CASSPPLEGSLAFF.